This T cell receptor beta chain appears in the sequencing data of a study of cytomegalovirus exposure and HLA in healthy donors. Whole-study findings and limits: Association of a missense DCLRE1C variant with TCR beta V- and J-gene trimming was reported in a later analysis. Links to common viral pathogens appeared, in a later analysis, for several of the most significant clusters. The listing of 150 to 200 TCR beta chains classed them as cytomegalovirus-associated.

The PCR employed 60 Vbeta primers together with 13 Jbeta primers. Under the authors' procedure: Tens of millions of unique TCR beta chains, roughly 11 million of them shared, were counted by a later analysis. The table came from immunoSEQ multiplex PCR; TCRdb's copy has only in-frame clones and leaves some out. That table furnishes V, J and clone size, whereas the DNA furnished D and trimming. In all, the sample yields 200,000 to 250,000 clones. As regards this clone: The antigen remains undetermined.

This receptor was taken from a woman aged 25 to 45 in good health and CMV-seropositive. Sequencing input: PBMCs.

The CDR3 here is CASSATSGSENEQFF. Written as DNA, the CDR3 is TGTGCCAGCAGCGCGACTAGCGGGAGTGAGAATGAGCAGTTCTTC. This rearrangement joins TRBV6-6 to TRBJ2-1; TRBD2 matches 12 bases. The CDR3 length is 15 residues. After removal of 6 bases from V and 7 bases from J, the junction contained 7 bases not matched to a gene. CDR1 MNHNY and CDR2 SVGAGI come from the germline V gene (reference sequence).